Listed below are T cell receptor beta chains from one sample, sequenced in a study of cytomegalovirus exposure and HLA in healthy donors. The data were produced by immunoSEQ multiplex PCR, yet TCRdb's version contains in-frame clones alone and is incomplete. The repertoire consists of 150,000 or so clones, with 73% occurring once and the leading ten covering approximately 1.8%. Sequencing was performed on PBMCs. These receptors all come from a woman between 18 and 29 years old in good health and CMV-seronegative. The CDR3 runs from the conserved cysteine through the conserved F or W. The D gene is left open where the match is weak. Size is omitted from some rows. Given values are once, few, many or a class for expanded clones.

J gene,V gene,D gene,clone size,CDR3 protein,CDR3 DNA
TRBJ2-1,TRBV19,TRBD1,few,CASSIQGDEQFF,TGTGCCAGTAGTATACAGGGGGATGAGCAGTTCTTC
TRBJ2-5,TRBV4-2,.,.,CASSQDHAAGSETQYF,TGTGCCAGCAGCCAAGATCATGCGGCGGGGTCAGAGACCCAGTACTTC
TRBJ2-5,TRBV9,TRBD2,.,CASSVGGWLAGQETQYF,TGTGCCAGCAGCGTAGGAGGGTGGCTAGCGGGTCAGGAGACCCAGTACTTC
TRBJ2-1,TRBV7-2,TRBD2,.,CASSLTGTSGSYEQFF,TGTGCCAGCAGCTTAACCGGGACTAGCGGGAGTTATGAGCAGTTCTTC
TRBJ2-1,TRBV2,TRBD2,.,CASSEYVSRGGNNEQFF,TGTGCCAGCAGTGAGTATGTCTCTCGCGGGGGAAACAATGAGCAGTTCTTC
TRBJ2-2,TRBV7-2,.,.,CASSTGTGELFF,TGTGCTAGCAGCACCGGGACCGGGGAGCTGTTTTTT
TRBJ1-2,TRBV19,.,few,CASSDGGANYGYTF,TGTGCCAGTAGTGATGGAGGGGCTAACTATGGCTACACCTTC
TRBJ2-2,TRBV10-3,.,.,CAISESLFNGELFF,TGTGCCATCAGTGAAAGCCTCTTTAACGGGGAGCTGTTTTTT
TRBJ1-1,TRBV5-4,TRBD1,.,CASSLGTGSNTEAFF,TGTGCCAGCAGCTTGGGGACAGGTTCGAACACTGAAGCTTTCTTT
TRBJ1-3,TRBV5-5,TRBD1,.,CASSTWTGTSGNTIYF,TGTGCCAGCAGCACCTGGACAGGGACCTCTGGAAACACCATATATTTT
TRBJ2-7,TRBV19,.,.,CASSIIPTVPYEQYF,TGTGCCAGTAGTATTATCCCGACAGTCCCCTACGAGCAGTACTTC
TRBJ2-1,TRBV27,TRBD2,.,CASSRSTSGGWIEQFF,TGTGCCAGCAGTCGCTCGACTAGCGGCGGCTGGATTGAGCAGTTCTTC
TRBJ2-3,TRBV10-2,.,.,CASSESRSLDTQYF,TGCGCCAGCAGTGAGTCCAGGTCTTTAGATACGCAGTATTTT
TRBJ2-5,TRBV12-5,TRBD2,few,CASGATGTSGETQYF,TGTGCTAGTGGTGCTACCGGGACTAGCGGAGAGACCCAGTACTTC